The 21 T cell receptor beta chains reported below all come from one sample, sequenced in a study of T-cell memory formation after mild COVID-19. TCRdb used MiXCR to reprocess the 5' RACE reads, holding one entry per CDR3 protein. The table shows some 7,400 distinct CDR3 sequences, with approximately 31% occurring only once. What was sequenced was PBMCs or a T cell subset sorted from them (not recorded which). The source of these receptors is an adult woman who had mild COVID-19 (a few samples of this study predate the infection). Cell type and time point are not known.

This clonotype was observed many times. J is TRBJ2-1 and V is TRBV11-1; D remains ambiguous. V was clipped by 5 bases and J by 11 bases, with 22 bases between them. In germline, CDR1 is SGHAT, CDR2 FQDESV (reference sequence). CDR3 length: 15 residues. CDR3 nucleotides: TGTGCCAGCAGCCGCCTCGACCGGATCAGCTATCAGCAGTTCTTC. This sequence encodes CASSRLDRISYQQFF.

This clonotype is categorized as medium-sized. The chain couples TRBV5-1 to TRBJ2-7; D uncertain. Between the trimmed V and J ends, which lost 0 bases and 4 bases, there was a span of 5 bases. The CDR3 runs 12 residues. Looked up from germline, CDR1 is SGHRS and CDR2 is YFSETQ. In DNA, the CDR3 is TGCGCCAGCAGCTTGGTAGGTTACGAGCAGTACTTC. Its translation: CASSLVGYEQYF.

This clonotype showed up many times. The chain combines TRBV6-2 or TRBV6-3 with TRBJ2-7; 11 positions match TRBD2. Germline values: CDR1 MNHEY, CDR2 SVGEGT. The CDR3 runs 18 residues. The V gene end was trimmed by 4 bases and the J gene end by 2 bases; junction bases not matched to a gene: 13. The CDR3 bases are TGTGCCAGCAGTTCCAGGGATAGCGGGAGGGCCTATGCCTACGAGCAGTACTTC. This translates into CASSSRDSGRAYAYEQYF.

In its sample, this clonotype ranks as medium-sized (0.01 to 0.1%). The genes are TRBV29-1 and TRBJ2-5, with TRBD1 matching over 8 bases. The CDR3 length is 14 residues. Germline-derived CDR1 and CDR2 are SQVTM and ANQGSEA. Trimming at V came to 6 bases and at J to 5 bases, leaving 11 bases not matched to a gene. For the CDR3, the DNA is TGCAGCGTACGTGAGACAGGGGTTTTGGAGACCCAGTACTTC. The encoded protein is CSVRETGVLETQYF.

Many counts were recorded for this clonotype. V and J are TRBV7-9 and TRBJ2-7; D gene uncertain. The CDR3 is 14 amino acids. From germline, CDR1 is SEHNR and CDR2 FQNEAQ (reference sequence). V dropped 5 bases and J dropped 2 bases, with 13 bases sitting between them. CDR3 sequence (DNA): TGTGCCAGCAGCCCACCTGGATTAACCTACGAGCAGTACTTC. Translation: CASSPPGLTYEQYF.

Ten or more counts support this clonotype. The V and J genes are TRBV27 and TRBJ1-1; 7 bases line up with TRBD1. Germline V CDR1 and CDR2: MNHEY, SMNVEV (reference sequence). The CDR3 length is 15 residues. Losses at the gene ends were 2 bases for V and 4 bases for J; bases not matched to a gene: 7. In nucleotides, the CDR3 is TGTGCCAGCAGTTTAGTCAGGGGGGCTGGCACTGAAGCTTTCTTT. Translating it yields CASSLVRGAGTEAFF.

The chain has TRBV7-2 and TRBJ2-5; D not certain. The germline gives CDR1 SGHTA, CDR2 FQGNSA. The CDR3 spans 15 residues. The ends were cut back, 5 bases at V and 5 bases at J, with 18 bases in the middle. This CDR3 is CASSVSPGAYETQYF. CDR3 bases: TGTGCCAGCAGCGTCAGCCCGGGCGCATACGAGACCCAGTACTTC.

There are many counts of this clonotype. The genes are TRBV9 and TRBJ2-7; maybe TRBD2 (6 bases). The CDR3 runs 15 residues. The germline gives CDR1 SGDLS, CDR2 YYNGEE. The germline V and J ends were trimmed by 0 bases and 2 bases, with 12 bases remaining between them. DNA of the CDR3: TGTGCCAGCAGCGTAGATGGGACTTATACCTACGAGCAGTACTTC. Protein: CASSVDGTYTYEQYF.

This clonotype is medium-sized (0.01 to 0.1%) by share. The chain couples TRBV3-1 to TRBJ2-2; unclear D gene. The length of the CDR3 is 13 residues. Between the trimmed V and J ends, which lost 1 base and 6 bases, there was a span of 6 bases. Germline CDR1 reads LGHDT; CDR2 reads YNNKEL (reference sequence). CDR3 sequence (DNA): TGTGCCAGCAGCCAAGCTGGGTCCGGGGAGCTGTTTTTT. Encoded protein: CASSQAGSGELFF.

This clonotype was counted at least ten times. The chain links TRBV20-1 to TRBJ1-4; 7 bases align to TRBD1. There are 14 residues in the CDR3. Germline V gene data show CDR1 as DFQATT and CDR2 as SNEGSKA (reference sequence). The ends lost 2 bases at V and 4 bases at J; junction bases unmatched: 4. The CDR3 spells CSARPGQFNEKLFF. DNA for the CDR3: TGCAGTGCTAGACCGGGACAGTTTAATGAAAAACTGTTTTTT.

V is TRBV24-1 and J is TRBJ2-1; D remains ambiguous. Trimming took 5 bases from V and 9 from J, leaving 10 bases between them. CDR1 and CDR2 (germline): KGHDR, SFDVKD. The CDR3 extends over 12 amino acids. The CDR3 sequence: CATSVAPSEQFF. Written as DNA, the CDR3 is TGTGCCACCAGTGTAGCTCCGTCTGAGCAGTTCTTC.

This clonotype is classed as medium-sized. This chain links TRBV7-2 with TRBJ2-5; 7 bases fit TRBD1. Germline V gives CDR1 SGHTA, CDR2 FQGNSA. The CDR3 is 14 residues long. After removal of 6 bases from V and 1 base from J, the junction contained 5 bases not matched to a gene. The CDR3 coding sequence is TGTGCCAGCAGTTCGACAGGGATCCAAGAGACCCAGTACTTC. Translation gives CASSSTGIQETQYF. The whole variable domain, filled in from reference TRBV7-2 and TRBJ2-5, reads GAGVSQSPSNKVTEKGKDVELRCDPISGHTALYWYRQSLGQGLEFLIYFQGNSAPDKSGLPSDRFSAERTGGSVSTLTIQRTQQEDSAVYLCASSSTGIQETQYFGPGTRLLVL.

This clonotype has a count of ten or more. The chain uses TRBV30 and TRBJ1-2; tentative D call: TRBD1 (5 bases). Per the germline V gene, CDR1 is GTSNPN and CDR2 is SVGIG (reference sequence). The V and J ends lost 0 bases and 8 bases respectively, with 13 bases between them. The CDR3 covers 13 residues. This chain's CDR3 is CAWSVLWGGGYTF. In DNA, the CDR3 is TGTGCCTGGAGTGTACTGTGGGGCGGAGGCTACACCTTC.

This clonotype was seen many times. The chain recombines TRBV19 with TRBJ2-3, with D unclear. This CDR3 contains 13 residues. Germline lookup yields CDR1 LNHDA and CDR2 SQIVND (reference sequence). Trimming removed 1 base from V and 7 bases from J, with 9 bases in between. The CDR3 DNA sequence: TGTGCCAGTAGTATAGTGTCCCCGAATACGCAGTATTTT. This gives the protein CASSIVSPNTQYF.

This clonotype came up many times. The chain uses TRBV7-6 and TRBJ2-5; 8 bases are shared with TRBD1. This CDR3 is 15 amino acids long. The ends lost 4 bases at V and 2 bases at J; junction bases unmatched: 6. Germline lookup yields CDR1 SGHVS and CDR2 FNYEAQ. Here the CDR3 reads CASSWLDREQETQYF. DNA of the CDR3: TGTGCCAGCAGCTGGTTGGACAGGGAGCAAGAGACCCAGTACTTC. Together with reference TRBV7-6 and TRBJ2-5, the CDR3 gives the full variable domain: GAGVSQSPRYKVTKRGQDVALRCDPISGHVSLYWYRQALGQGPEFLTYFNYEAQQDKSGLPNDRFSAERPEGSISTLTIQRTEQRDSAMYRCASSWLDREQETQYFGPGTRLLVL.

This clonotype showed up many times. This chain links TRBV24-1 with TRBJ2-5, with unresolved D. CDR3 length: 12 amino acids. Deletions cut 3 bases from V and 1 base from J, with 2 bases between. Germline lookup yields CDR1 KGHDR and CDR2 SFDVKD. In nucleotides, the CDR3 is TGTGCCACCAGTGATATCCAAGAGACCCAGTACTTC. Translating it yields CATSDIQETQYF.

This clonotype has a count of ten or more. This sequence joins TRBV11-2 and TRBJ2-7, with D possibly matching TRBD1 (5 bases). The CDR3 contains 15 residues. Deletions cut 1 base from V and 3 bases from J, with 13 bases between. Germline V CDR1 and CDR2: SGHAT, FQNNGV. The DNA of the CDR3 is TGTGCCAGCAGCTTAGTTTTAGACAGATTCTACGAGCAGTACTTC. It is translated as CASSLVLDRFYEQYF.

The CDR3, as DNA: TGCAGTGCTAGAGATGGTACTAGCGACGTGGCAGATACGCAGTATTTT. Translation gives CSARDGTSDVADTQYF. The genes are TRBV20-1 and TRBJ2-3, with TRBD2 matching over 7 bases. The CDR3 is made up of 16 amino acids. Germline V gene data show CDR1 as DFQATT and CDR2 as SNEGSKA (reference sequence). The V and J ends lost 0 bases and 4 bases, in that order; junction bases with no gene match: 10.

The chain couples TRBV4-2 to TRBJ2-6; 8 nucleotides line up with TRBD2. Germline CDR1 and CDR2: LGHNA and YNFKEQ. With 0 bases clipped from V and 2 bases from J, the junction kept 0 bases outside the gene matches. The CDR3 covers 16 residues. The CDR3 nucleotides read TGTGCCAGCAGCCAAGAAGCGGGGGCTGGGGCCAACGTCCTGACTTTC. Encoded protein: CASSQEAGAGANVLTF.

The table lists this clonotype with many counts. V and J are TRBV5-8 and TRBJ1-2; the D is unclear. V lost 2 bases and J lost 0, with 20 bases in between. This CDR3 region has 18 residues. Per the germline V gene, CDR1 is SGHTS and CDR2 is YDEGEE. CDR3 nucleotides: TGTGCCAGCAGCTTCCCCGGGGTTGCAGGCCCTCCTAACTATGGCTACACCTTC. Residues: CASSFPGVAGPPNYGYTF.

This clonotype was counted many times. The J gene is TRBJ1-6, the V gene TRBV18; TRBD1 is a possible D gene (6 bases). This CDR3 is 13 amino acids long. Deletions cut 3 bases from V and 10 bases from J, with 10 bases between. From germline, CDR1 is KGHSH and CDR2 LQKENI. The CDR3 protein is CASSPYRDSPLHF. CDR3 coding DNA: TGTGCCAGCTCACCCTACAGGGACTCACCCCTCCACTTT.